These 11 T cell receptor beta chains share one sample of origin, sequenced in a study of T cells in women clearing cervical HPV infection. Here immunoSEQ multiplex PCR was the method, and the copy in TCRdb shows in-frame clones only, minus some. In total, the table holds 23,000 or so clones. The sequenced material came from blood buffy coat. The origin of the receptors is a woman aged 18 to 69 with a cervical HPV16 infection that either progressed to CIN3+ or cleared (not recorded which).

Points on this clone: The read ends 3 residues before the CDR3 terminus; that terminus is restored from the germline J gene. The gene calls are TRBV18 and TRBJ1-2; D is ambiguous. Per germline, CDR1 KGHSH and CDR2 LQKENI. The CDR3 is 13 residues long. The DNA read from the CDR3 is TGTGCCAGCTCACCACCGAGCACAGATACC. Its translation is CASSPPSTDT. The full-length CDR3 reads as CASSPPSTDTYTF.

As to this clone: The read halts 3 residues ahead of the CDR3 end, with the missing end drawn from the germline J gene. The chain uses TRBV5-4 and TRBJ2-7, with 10 bases matching TRBD1. The V gene end was trimmed by 5 bases and the J gene end by 0 bases; junction bases not matched to a gene: 8. The V gene's germline CDR1 is SGHNT and CDR2 YYREEE (reference sequence). This CDR3 is built from 16 residues. The CDR3 is CASRPLGQGSSYEQYF. CDR3 DNA (partial): TGTGCCAGCAGGCCCTTGGGACAGGGGAGCTCCTACGAG.

Worth noting for this clone: The CDR3 extends 3 residues past the end of the read, so its final part is completed from the germline J gene. V and J are TRBV7-3 and TRBJ2-6; 7 bases fit TRBD1. Per the germline V gene, CDR1 is SGHTA and CDR2 is FQGTGA. This CDR3 is 18 amino acids long. Trimming took 5 bases from V and 0 from J; bases not matched to a gene: 10. The CDR3 DNA, read in part, is TGTGCCAGCAGCCCCGGGACAGTTTACAGCTCTGGGGCCAACGTC. The encoded protein is CASSPGTVYSSGANV. The entire CDR3 sequence reads CASSPGTVYSSGANVLTF. Filled out from reference TRBV7-3 and TRBJ2-6, the complete variable domain reads GAGVSQTPSNKVTEKGKYVELRCDPISGHTALYWYRQSLGQGPEFLIYFQGTGAADDSGLPNDRFFAVRPEGSVSTLKIQRTERGDSAVYLCASSPGTVYSSGANVLTFGAGSRLTVL.

Details on this clone: Read data end 3 residues before the CDR3 end; the end is taken from the germline J gene. V and J are TRBV20-1 and TRBJ2-1; 10 bases are a match to TRBD2. J was trimmed by 7 bases and V by 5 bases; bases with no gene match: 8. The CDR3 is made up of 14 amino acids. Germline lookup yields CDR1 DFQATT and CDR2 SNEGSKA (reference sequence). CDR3 residues: CSALPSGGGNEQFF. CDR3 bases read: TGCAGTGCTCTCCCCAGCGGGGGGGGGAATGAG.

To note about this clone: The read ends 3 residues shy of where the CDR3 ends; the end is completed using the germline J gene. The chain has TRBV7-9 and TRBJ1-2; 8 positions match TRBD1. The CDR3 has 13 amino acids. Germline CDR1 reads SEHNR; CDR2 reads FQNEAQ (reference sequence). The chain's CDR3 is CASSPTGGWGYTF. CDR3 bases read: TGTGCCAGCAGCCCCACAGGGGGATGGGGC.

Note on this clone: Coverage ceases 3 residues before the CDR3 finishes, and the germline J gene fills in the end. V is TRBV19 and J is TRBJ2-5, with 11 positions matching TRBD2. There are 14 residues in the CDR3. V lost 7 bases and J lost 5; bases outside the gene matches: 6. Germline CDR1 is LNHDA and CDR2 is SQIVND (reference sequence). The sequenced CDR3 bases are TGTGCCAGTAAAATAGCGGGGGGGGTTGAGACC. Translated, it gives CASKIAGGVET. The complete CDR3 reads CASKIAGGVETQYF.

Turning to this clone: The CDR3 end falls 3 residues outside the read, so it is completed with the germline J gene. The J gene is TRBJ2-3, the V gene TRBV13, with D possibly matching TRBD1 (5 bases). The germline gives CDR1 PRHDT, CDR2 FYEKMQ (reference sequence). The CDR3 spans 13 residues. V gave up 5 bases and J gave up 4 bases, with 10 bases separating them. The CDR3 protein is CASSPQGSDTQYF. The part of the CDR3 DNA that was read is TGTGCCAGCAGCCCGCAGGGATCAGATACG.

About this clone itself: The junction shows a germline mismatch at one end, possibly a read error. The CDR3 end lies 3 residues beyond the end of the read and is filled in from the germline J gene. V and J are TRBV20-1 and TRBJ2-2; a possible D gene is TRBD2 (6 bases). The CDR3 length is 13 residues. Looked up from germline, CDR1 is DFQATT and CDR2 is SNEGSKA (reference sequence). Incomplete CDR3 DNA: TGCAGTGCTGCGATCACTAGCACCAGGGAG. It translates to CSAAITSTRE. The whole CDR3 reads CSAAITSTRELFF.

A remark on this clone: The read is 3 residues too short to cover the CDR3 end, so that end is filled in from the germline J gene. The chain uses TRBV30 and TRBJ1-5; 11 bases map to TRBD1. V lost 5 bases to trimming and J lost 6 bases; unmatched junction nucleotides: 3. The CDR3 extends over 13 amino acids. The germline gives CDR1 GTSNPN, CDR2 SVGIG (reference sequence). The CDR3 DNA, read in part, is TGTGCCTGGGGACAGGGGGCTGGTCAGCCC. It encodes CAWGQGAGQP. The CDR3 reads in full as CAWGQGAGQPQHF.

Points on this clone: The read falls 3 residues short of the CDR3 end, and the missing part is taken from the germline J gene. The chain links TRBV19 to TRBJ2-1; TRBD2 matches 7 bases. The CDR3 loop spans 20 amino acids. Losses at the gene ends were 3 bases for V and 4 bases for J; bases not matched to a gene: 21. Germline V gene lookup returns CDR1 LNHDA and CDR2 SQIVND (reference sequence). The CDR3 here is CASSILGRPQWGGPYNEQFF. CDR3 DNA, as far as it was read: TGTGCCAGTAGTATCTTGGGCCGTCCGCAGTGGGGGGGACCTTACAATGAG.

About this clone: Coverage ceases 3 residues before the CDR3 finishes, and the germline J gene fills in the end. The same CDR3 also results from other DNA sequences found in this sample. This chain joins TRBV19 and TRBJ2-1; TRBD2 agrees at 8 bases. Germline CDR1 is LNHDA and CDR2 is SQIVND (reference sequence). The CDR3 is made up of 15 amino acids. Trimming removed 7 bases from V and 4 bases from J; junction bases left unmatched: 9. The part of the CDR3 DNA that was read is TGTGCCAGTACCCCGGGAGGGCAGGGTTACAATGAG. This sequence encodes CASTPGGQGYNE. The full CDR3 protein is CASTPGGQGYNEQFF.